What follows are 26 T cell receptor beta chains derived from one specimen sequenced in a study of blood T cell repertoires in COVID-19. The assay was immunoSEQ multiplex PCR, and TCRdb's table has in-frame clones only and misses some. The repertoire consists of 100,000 or so clones, with around 81% occurring once and the leading ten covering approximately 40%. The sequenced sample consisted of peripheral blood. The receptors derive from an elderly man with acute or convalescent COVID-19.

V gene TRBV9 combines with J gene TRBJ1-4, with TRBD1 matching over 7 bases. The V segment lost 4 bases and the J segment 8 bases; nucleotides outside the gene matches: 14. From germline, CDR1 is SGDLS and CDR2 YYNGEE. This CDR3 has 16 residues. CDR3 coding DNA: TGTGCCAGCAGCCCTCGACCTACAGGGGCGGCGGAAAAACTGTTTTTT. It yields the protein CASSPRPTGAAEKLFF.

The chain couples TRBV10-3 to TRBJ1-5; D remains unclear. CDR3 length: 13 amino acids. Germline V gene lookup returns CDR1 ENHRY and CDR2 SYGVKD. The ends were cut back, 7 bases at V and 4 bases at J, with 11 bases in the middle. The DNA for the CDR3 is TGTGCCATCAAAGCACAGAGTAATCAGCCCCAGCATTTT. Its protein product is CAIKAQSNQPQHF.

The V gene is TRBV3-1 (or the pseudogene TRBV3-2), the J gene TRBJ1-2; 7 nucleotides align to TRBD1. This CDR3 is built from 16 residues. Germline V CDR1 and CDR2: LGHDT, YNNKEL (reference sequence). With 1 base clipped from V and 4 bases from J, the junction kept 9 bases outside the gene matches. CDR3 nucleotide sequence: TGTGCCAGCAGCCAAGTTTTAGACAGGGCGGGCTATGGCTACACCTTC. Amino acid sequence: CASSQVLDRAGYGYTF.

The J gene is TRBJ1-1, the V gene TRBV12-3 or TRBV12-4, with no clear D. The ends were cut back, 3 bases at V and 3 bases at J, with 8 bases in the middle. CDR3 size: 13 residues. The CDR3 nucleotides are TGTGCCAGCAGTTTGAACAGATACACTGAAGCTTTCTTT. It yields the protein CASSLNRYTEAFF.

DNA for the CDR3: TGTGCCAGCAGCCAACAGGGAAGCAATCAGCCCCAGCATTTT. Amino acids: CASSQQGSNQPQHF. J is TRBJ1-5 and V is TRBV28; possible D gene TRBD1, 6 bases. CDR1 and CDR2 from the germline V gene are MDHEN and SYDVKM. The CDR3 covers 14 residues. The germline V and J ends were trimmed by 6 bases and 1 base, with 10 bases remaining between them.

V and J are TRBV2 and TRBJ1-4; 9 bases map to TRBD1. In germline, CDR1 is SNHLY, CDR2 FYNNEI. The CDR3 spans 15 residues. The trim removed 7 bases at V and 8 bases at J, leaving 11 bases unmatched. The CDR3 bases are TGTGCCAGCAAGGAGGGACAGGGCTTGGAAGAAAAACTGTTTTTT. It codes for CASKEGQGLEEKLFF.

This chain links TRBV6-5 with TRBJ1-5, with D tentatively TRBD1 (5 bases). The CDR3 contains 13 residues. Trimming removed 4 bases from V and 6 bases from J, with 10 bases in between. From germline, CDR1 is MNHEY and CDR2 SVGAGI. In DNA form, the CDR3 reads TGTGCCAGCAGTTGGGATACAGGTCAGCCCCAGCATTTT. Protein product: CASSWDTGQPQHF.

This clone was picked up one time. V is TRBV14 and J is TRBJ1-2; 11 bases fit TRBD1. The V and J ends lost 4 bases and 6 bases, in that order; junction bases with no gene match: 7. The CDR3 is 15 residues long. CDR1 SGHDN and CDR2 FVKESK come from the germline V gene. The CDR3 spells CASSPLGTGGNGYTF. The CDR3 coding sequence is TGTGCCAGCAGCCCCCTAGGGACAGGGGGTAATGGCTACACCTTC.

The chain employs TRBV24-1 and TRBJ2-2; possible D gene TRBD1, 6 bases. The V gene's germline CDR1 is KGHDR and CDR2 SFDVKD. The CDR3 is 16 amino acids. V lost 4 bases to trimming and J lost 3 bases, with 14 bases between them. The CDR3 here is CATSDPTGYDTGELFF. In DNA form, the CDR3 reads TGTGCCACCAGTGACCCTACAGGGTACGACACCGGGGAGCTGTTTTTT.

The chain couples TRBV5-1 to TRBJ1-2; D gene ambiguous. V was shortened by 0 bases and J by 8 bases, with 8 bases between the two germline ends. This CDR3 is 12 amino acids long. CDR1 and CDR2 (germline): SGHRS, YFSETQ. CDR3 nucleotide sequence: TGCGCCAGCAGCTTGGGAGGGTCGGGCTACACCTTC. Its translation: CASSLGGSGYTF. The whole variable domain, remainder taken from reference TRBV5-1 and TRBJ1-2, is KAGVTQTPRYLIKTRGQQVTLSCSPISGHRSVSWYQQTPGQGLQFLFEYFSETQRNKGNFPGRFSGRQFSNSRSEMNVSTLELGDSALYLCASSLGGSGYTFGSGTRLTVV.

V is TRBV6-2 or TRBV6-3 and J is TRBJ2-7, with D uncertain. From germline, CDR1 is MNHEY and CDR2 SVGEGT. The CDR3 spans 13 residues. Trimming removed 2 bases from V and 2 bases from J, with 7 bases in between. CDR3 sequence: CASSYETPYEQYF. DNA for the CDR3: TGTGCCAGCAGTTACGAGACACCCTACGAGCAGTACTTC.

J is TRBJ1-4 and V is TRBV29-1; D is unresolved. Per the germline V gene, CDR1 is SQVTM and CDR2 is ANQGSEA. This CDR3 comprises 12 residues. V was clipped by 4 bases and J by 8 bases, with 11 bases between them. The CDR3: CSVGGHGEKLFF. Here the CDR3 DNA reads TGCAGCGTTGGCGGCCACGGGGAAAAACTGTTTTTT.

The sample holds a few counts of this clone. This chain links TRBV6-5 with TRBJ1-5; 7 bases agree with TRBD1. The V gene's germline CDR1 is MNHEY and CDR2 SVGAGI. The CDR3 length is 14 residues. The ends lost 6 bases at V and 6 bases at J; junction bases unmatched: 8. This chain's CDR3 is CASRAGTVAQPQHF. In DNA form, the CDR3 reads TGTGCCAGCAGAGCTGGGACAGTGGCTCAGCCCCAGCATTTT.

The chain employs TRBV5-1 and TRBJ2-7, with 8 positions matching TRBD1. V shed 4 bases and J 6 bases; nucleotides not matched to a gene: 12. CDR1 and CDR2 from the germline V gene are SGHRS and YFSETQ. The CDR3 sequence is 15 residues long. The CDR3 coding sequence is TGCGCCAGCAGCGATCTAGGACAGGGTTCCCTCGAGCAGTACTTC. Its translation: CASSDLGQGSLEQYF.

A few counts support this clone. The chain employs TRBV18 and TRBJ1-3; 7 bases are a match to TRBD1. V shed 3 bases, J shed 0 bases, and the junction held 11 bases outside the gene matches. The germline V gene has CDR1 KGHSH and CDR2 LQKENI. The CDR3 contains 18 residues. The CDR3 region is CASSPGTVNAFSGNTIYF. Written as DNA, the CDR3 is TGTGCCAGCTCACCCGGGACAGTGAATGCGTTCTCTGGAAACACCATATATTTT.

This clone was recorded a few times. This sequence joins TRBV2 and TRBJ1-5, with 7 bases identical to TRBD1. The ends lost 6 bases at V and 7 bases at J; junction bases unmatched: 12. Germline loops: CDR1 SNHLY, CDR2 FYNNEI. The CDR3 totals 15 residues. The CDR3 DNA reads as TGTGCCAGCAGCCCTAGGACAGGTAGTAGGCAGCCCCAGCATTTT. Translated: CASSPRTGSRQPQHF.

Comment on this clone: Germline is not matched at one junction end, which may reflect a read error. The chain has TRBV20-1 and TRBJ1-1; no reliable D call. This CDR3 spans 13 amino acids. Germline loops: CDR1 DFQATT, CDR2 SNEGSKA (reference sequence). The CDR3 bases are TGCAGTGCTAGTGCGAGGGCCGGCACTGAAGTTTTCTTT. Its protein is CSASARAGTEVFF.

The CDR3 region is CASSPTASYGYTF. Here the CDR3 DNA reads TGCGCCAGCAGCCCGACAGCGTCCTATGGCTACACCTTC. The chain links TRBV5-1 to TRBJ1-2; D may be TRBD1 (5 bases). With 4 bases removed from V and 4 bases from J, the gap between germline ends came to 11 bases. Germline V gene sequence: CDR1 SGHRS, CDR2 YFSETQ. There are 13 residues in the CDR3.

The chain combines TRBV5-1 with TRBJ2-1; D remains ambiguous. This CDR3 contains 14 residues. Per the germline V gene, CDR1 is SGHRS and CDR2 is YFSETQ. Trimming took 5 bases from V and 8 from J, leaving 17 bases between them. The CDR3 loop is CASRRLVETHEQFF. CDR3 sequence (DNA): TGCGCCAGCAGACGCTTGGTAGAAACCCATGAGCAGTTCTTC.

This clone was found many times. The J gene is TRBJ1-5, the V gene TRBV18; 7 bases agree with TRBD1. With 4 bases clipped from V and 0 bases from J, the junction kept 3 bases outside the gene matches. The CDR3 has 15 residues. Germline-derived CDR1 and CDR2 are KGHSH and LQKENI. CDR3 amino acids: CASSLRQGSNQPQHF. The CDR3, as DNA: TGTGCCAGCTCACTAAGACAGGGTAGCAATCAGCCCCAGCATTTT.

The chain carries TRBV19 and TRBJ2-5; D perhaps matches TRBD2 (5 bases). This CDR3 has 14 amino acids. Germline V gene lookup returns CDR1 LNHDA and CDR2 SQIVND (reference sequence). Deletions cut 5 bases from V and 1 base from J, with 11 bases between. CDR3 in amino acids: CASSLGLIQETQYF. The CDR3, as DNA: TGTGCCAGTAGTCTCGGACTGATCCAAGAGACCCAGTACTTC.

The chain joins TRBV18 to TRBJ1-5, with D tentatively TRBD1 (5 bases). The CDR3 contains 13 residues. Germline CDR1 reads KGHSH; CDR2 reads LQKENI. Trimming left V 4 bases short and J 4 bases short, with 8 bases between. The CDR3 coding sequence is TGTGCCAGCTCACGGGGGGGTAATCAGCCCCAGCATTTT. Amino acids: CASSRGGNQPQHF.

This chain joins TRBV28 and TRBJ2-7; a possible D gene is TRBD1 (6 bases). The CDR3 totals 15 residues. Germline CDR1 and CDR2: MDHEN and SYDVKM. V lost 8 bases and J lost 0, with 17 bases in between. The CDR3 DNA sequence: TGTGCCAGCCTCTACCGAGACAGGTACTCCTACGAGCAGTACTTC. This gives the protein CASLYRDRYSYEQYF.

This chain joins TRBV27 and TRBJ2-3; 7 nucleotides line up with TRBD1. V lost 5 bases, J lost 3 bases, and 8 bases stayed unmatched. In germline, CDR1 is MNHEY, CDR2 SMNVEV (reference sequence). The CDR3 is made up of 15 amino acids. In DNA, the CDR3 is TGTGCCAGCAGTCCGGACAGGAGGAGGACAGATACGCAGTATTTT. Its protein product is CASSPDRRRTDTQYF.

This chain connects TRBV6-5 to TRBJ2-2; TRBD1 agrees at 11 bases. Trimming cost V 6 bases and J 7 bases; bases outside gene matches: 4. The CDR3 consists of 14 residues. Germline V CDR1 and CDR2: MNHEY, SVGAGI. CDR3 bases: TGTGCCAGCAGAAGGGACAGGGGGATCGGGGAGCTGTTTTTT. Its translation is CASRRDRGIGELFF.

The chain recombines TRBV18 with TRBJ2-7; tentatively, D is TRBD1 (6 bases). V lost 5 bases and J 2 bases, leaving 13 bases between the germline ends. Per germline, CDR1 KGHSH and CDR2 LQKENI. CDR3 length: 14 amino acids. CDR3 loop: CASSLTTGPYEQYF. As DNA, the CDR3 is TGTGCCAGCTCATTGACGACAGGCCCCTACGAGCAGTACTTC.